A selection of T cell receptor beta chains follows, all from one sample in a study of technical replicates of blood from a handful of donors. TCRdb's table, derived via immunoSEQ multiplex PCR, lists solely in-frame clones and lacks some. The data hold around 76,000 clones, with about 91% observed a single time. Sequenced input: T cells isolated from PBMCs. Receptors were obtained from a human donor in good health. Both conserved end residues are part of each CDR3. The D gene is left open where the match is weak.

CDR3 DNA | CDR3 protein | J gene | D gene | V gene
TGTGCCAGCAGCGTAGCAGGGGGAAATGAAAAACTGTTTTTT | CASSVAGGNEKLFF | TRBJ1-4 | TRBD1 | TRBV9
TGTGCCAGCAGCTTGAAAGGACTGTCGGTCCACGAGCAGTACTTC | CASSLKGLSVHEQYF | TRBJ2-7 | . | TRBV5-4
TGTGCCAGCAGCGACGAAAGCGGGGTCTTCGAAGAGACCCAGTACTTC | CASSDESGVFEETQYF | TRBJ2-5 | TRBD2 | TRBV7-8
TGTGCCAGCAGCCAAGCGGGAGAGAGAACCTACGAGCAGTACTTC | CASSQAGERTYEQYF | TRBJ2-7 | . | TRBV4-2
TGTGCCAGCAGTCAAACGGACAGGAAGGAGACCCAGTACTTC | CASSQTDRKETQYF | TRBJ2-5 | TRBD1 | TRBV2
TGTGCCAGCAGCCTCAGCCGCGGGCAGGGGGCGGGGACCGGGGAGCTGTTTTTT | CASSLSRGQGAGTGELFF | TRBJ2-2 | TRBD1 | TRBV7-3
TGTGCCACCAGCAGAGACGGTATCGGGAACACTGAAGCTTTCTTT | CATSRDGIGNTEAFF | TRBJ1-1 | . | TRBV15
TGTGCCAGTAGGGGTCTAGCGGGATCATCCTACGAGCAGTACTTC | CASRGLAGSSYEQYF | TRBJ2-7 | TRBD2 | TRBV19
TGTGCCAGCTCACCTACCAGGACAGGGATCGAGTCACCCCTCCACTTT | CASSPTRTGIESPLHF | TRBJ1-6 | TRBD1 | TRBV18
TGTGCCTGGGAAGGGGTCTCAAACTATGGCTACACCTTC | CAWEGVSNYGYTF | TRBJ1-2 | . | TRBV30
TGTGCCTGGGGAGGGGGCGTAACTGGGTCCTTCATATATTTT | CAWGGGVTGSFIYF | TRBJ1-3 | TRBD1 | TRBV30
TGTGCCAGCCTTGAGAGTGGACTTACGAACACTGAAGCTTTCTTT | CASLESGLTNTEAFF | TRBJ1-1 | . | TRBV6-5
TGCGCCAGCCGGGGGAGTTTCCTTCTACGTGATGAGCAGTTCTTC | CASRGSFLLRDEQFF | TRBJ2-1 | . | TRBV5-1
TGTGCCTGGAGGAGAATACAGGATTCACCCCTCCACTTT | CAWRRIQDSPLHF | TRBJ1-6 | . | TRBV30
TGTGCCAGCAGGGAGACCGGCTCCAGGCAGTTCTTC | CASRETGSRQFF | TRBJ2-1 | . | TRBV6-5
TGTGCCAGCAGGATACAGGTTGGGGACTATGGCTACACCTTC | CASRIQVGDYGYTF | TRBJ1-2 | . | TRBV2